One sample yielded the 31 T cell receptor beta chains listed below, sequenced in a study of T cells after yellow fever vaccination. One entry per CDR3 protein, called by TCRdb with MiXCR from the 5' RACE reads. The sample includes about 260,000 distinct CDR3 sequences, about an eighth seen only once; the top ten take 0.45% to 0.65%. Sequencing was performed on CD4+ T cells sorted from PBMCs, taken 45 days after the yellow fever booster vaccination. These receptors were obtained from a man aged 30-40 years who received the YFV17D yellow fever vaccine.

The CDR3 protein is CASSQDRGSYYEQYF. The CDR3 DNA reads as TGCGCCAGCAGCCAAGATCGGGGCAGTTACTACGAGCAGTACTTC. The chain carries TRBV4-3 and TRBJ2-7; the D gene could be TRBD1 or TRBD2 (5 bases each). V lost 0 bases and J 3 bases, leaving 12 bases between the germline ends. This CDR3 contains 15 residues. Germline CDR1 reads LGHNA; CDR2 reads YSLEER.

This clonotype was found a few times. The rearrangement uses TRBV18 and TRBJ2-6; D gene uncertain. Deletions cut 5 bases from V and 1 base from J, with 9 bases between. In germline, CDR1 is KGHSH, CDR2 LQKENI. CDR3 length: 15 amino acids. The CDR3 sequence is CASSSDISGANVLTF. CDR3 DNA sequence: TGTGCCAGCTCAAGTGACATTTCTGGGGCCAACGTCCTGACTTTC. Together with reference TRBV18 and TRBJ2-6, the CDR3 gives the full variable domain: NAGVMQNPRHLVRRRGQEARLRCSPMKGHSHVYWYRQLPEEGLKFMVYLQKENIIDESGMPKERFSAEFPKEGPSILRIQQVVRGDSAAYFCASSSDISGANVLTFGAGSRLTVL.

The chain carries TRBV3-1 and TRBJ2-7, with 7 bases fitting TRBD2. Trimming at V came to 1 base and at J to 2 bases, leaving 8 bases not matched to a gene. Germline CDR1 and CDR2: LGHDT and YNNKEL (reference sequence). The CDR3 contains 16 residues. The CDR3 region has the DNA TGTGCCAGCAGCCAAGGACCGCGGGGAGGGGCCTACGAGCAGTACTTC. Protein: CASSQGPRGGAYEQYF.

This clonotype came up a few times. The chain is built from TRBV6-5 and TRBJ2-2, with 9 positions matching TRBD1. Germline trimming cut 6 bases from V and 5 bases from J; bases unmatched to any gene: 7. This CDR3 contains 15 residues. The germline gives CDR1 MNHEY, CDR2 SVGAGI. This chain's CDR3 is CASSLDRGGTGELFF. The CDR3 nucleotides are TGTGCCAGCAGCCTGGACAGGGGAGGTACCGGGGAGCTGTTTTTT.

The chain links TRBV4-3 to TRBJ2-1; tentatively, D is TRBD1 (6 bases). Germline assignment: CDR1 LGHNA and CDR2 YSLEER. V lost 3 bases to trimming and J lost 6 bases, with 18 bases between them. CDR3 length: 16 amino acids. The CDR3 reads CASSHEAGTIINEQFF. For the CDR3, the DNA is TGCGCCAGCAGCCACGAAGCCGGGACAATCATCAATGAGCAGTTCTTC.

This clonotype occurred a few times. The chain links TRBV12-3 or TRBV12-4 to TRBJ2-7; 7 bases align to TRBD1. V lost 7 bases, J lost 2 bases, and 8 bases stayed unmatched. The CDR3 has 14 amino acids. As DNA, the CDR3 is TGTGCCAGCAAACCGGGACAGATCGCCTACGAGCAGTACTTC. It translates to CASKPGQIAYEQYF.

The CDR3 bases are TGCAGCGTTGGTAATGTCGCCGGGGAGCTGTTTTTT. This sequence encodes CSVGNVAGELFF. The chain links TRBV29-1 to TRBJ2-2; D is ambiguous. V was trimmed by 4 bases and J by 6 bases, leaving 9 bases between them. The germline gives CDR1 SQVTM, CDR2 ANQGSEA. CDR3 length: 12 residues.

This clonotype has just a few counts. The chain's CDR3 is CASSLGVPTDETQYF. The CDR3 DNA follows: TGTGCCAGCAGTTTAGGGGTCCCGACCGACGAGACCCAGTACTTC. The genes are TRBV27 and TRBJ2-5; D remains ambiguous. This CDR3 is 15 amino acids long. Looked up from germline, CDR1 is MNHEY and CDR2 is SMNVEV (reference sequence). Trimming removed 2 bases from V and 5 bases from J, with 15 bases in between.

This rearrangement joins TRBV6-1 to TRBJ1-2; possibly TRBD1 for D (5 bases). Trimming shortened V by 4 bases and J by 5 bases, and 14 bases separated the two germline ends. The CDR3 runs 14 residues. The germline gives CDR1 MNHNS, CDR2 SASEGT. CDR3 coding DNA: TGTGCCAGCAGTGGCGGGGGAGCAAATTATGGCTACACCTTC. Translation gives CASSGGGANYGYTF.

Here the CDR3 reads CASTVPGANVLTF. The CDR3 bases are TGTGCCAGCACCGTCCCTGGGGCCAACGTCCTGACTTTC. V and J are TRBV12-3 or TRBV12-4 and TRBJ2-6; D uncertain. The CDR3 runs 13 residues. V lost 7 bases, J lost 2 bases, and 6 bases lay in between.

Ten or more counts support this clonotype. CDR3 in DNA: TGCAGTGCTAGAGACGATGGGGGGACCCAGTACTTC. Encoded protein: CSARDDGGTQYF. The rearrangement uses TRBV20-1 and TRBJ2-5; D is tentatively TRBD1 or TRBD2 (5 bases each). Trimming cost V 0 bases and J 7 bases, with 9 bases left between them. This CDR3 contains 12 residues. In germline, CDR1 is DFQATT, CDR2 SNEGSKA (reference sequence).

This clonotype turned up a few times. The chain links TRBV20-1 to TRBJ1-4; unclear D gene. V lost 5 bases and J 7 bases, leaving 20 bases between the germline ends. From germline, CDR1 is DFQATT and CDR2 SNEGSKA (reference sequence). This CDR3 has 15 amino acids. The CDR3 spells CSAPPISSPSEKLFF. The DNA for the CDR3 is TGCAGTGCTCCTCCAATATCGTCCCCGAGTGAAAAACTGTTTTTT.

This clonotype occurred a few times. The gene calls are TRBV11-2 and TRBJ2-1, with 11 bases identical to TRBD2. Germline V gene sequence: CDR1 SGHAT, CDR2 FQNNGV. Trimming cost V 2 bases and J 3 bases; bases outside gene matches: 12. The CDR3 runs to 19 residues. The CDR3 region is CASSLPSGRNLKGYNEQFF. CDR3 DNA sequence: TGTGCCAGCAGCTTACCTAGCGGGAGGAACCTAAAGGGCTACAATGAGCAGTTCTTC.

This clonotype was seen only a few times. The chain recombines TRBV5-1 with TRBJ1-2; TRBD1 aligns across 9 bases. The CDR3 runs 16 residues. V shed 4 bases and J 1 base; nucleotides not matched to a gene: 8. CDR1 is SGHRS, CDR2 YFSETQ, per germline. The CDR3 DNA sequence: TGCGCCAGCAGCGCCAGGACAGGGGATTTTAACTATGGCTACACCTTC. Protein: CASSARTGDFNYGYTF.

In this sample, this clonotype turned up a few times. CDR3 DNA sequence: TGTGCCAGCAGTTTAGCGCGGGGGACTGGAGGAGAGACCCAGTACTTC. This gives the protein CASSLARGTGGETQYF. V and J are TRBV12-3 or TRBV12-4 and TRBJ2-5, with TRBD2 identical over 7 bases. This CDR3 is 16 amino acids long. The J segment lost 4 bases and the V segment lost 0 bases, leaving 8 bases of the junction unmatched.

The V call is TRBV12-3 or TRBV12-4, the J call TRBJ1-1, with D unclear. The CDR3 length is 13 residues. Trimming left V 7 bases short and J 0 bases short, with 9 bases between. Here the CDR3 reads CASTRTVNTEAFF. The DNA of the CDR3 is TGTGCCAGCACAAGGACGGTGAACACTGAAGCTTTCTTT.

This clonotype has only a few counts. The chain employs TRBV5-1 and TRBJ2-1, with 8 positions matching TRBD2. V lost 0 bases, J lost 5 bases, and 7 bases stayed unmatched. The CDR3 is 16 amino acids. The germline gives CDR1 SGHRS, CDR2 YFSETQ. The CDR3 here is CASSLAWLAGNNEQFF. The CDR3 DNA reads as TGCGCCAGCAGCTTGGCTTGGCTAGCGGGTAACAATGAGCAGTTCTTC.

This clonotype was seen more than once but under ten times. The rearrangement links TRBV20-1 to TRBJ1-4; no definite D call. V lost 3 bases to trimming and J lost 1 base, with 9 bases between them. The germline gives CDR1 DFQATT, CDR2 SNEGSKA (reference sequence). The CDR3 totals 14 residues. The CDR3 sequence is CSARRHLTNEKLFF. In DNA form, the CDR3 reads TGCAGTGCTAGGCGACACCTAACTAATGAAAAACTGTTTTTT.

There are a few counts of this clonotype. The chain combines TRBV9 with TRBJ2-3, with 10 bases fitting TRBD2. Per the germline V gene, CDR1 is SGDLS and CDR2 is YYNGEE. The trim removed 2 bases at V and 5 bases at J, leaving 5 bases unmatched. CDR3 length: 15 residues. For the CDR3, the DNA is TGTGCCAGCAGCGTCCTAGCGGGAGAAGGAGATACGCAGTATTTT. Residues: CASSVLAGEGDTQYF.

The V call is TRBV7-9, the J call TRBJ1-2, with D uncertain. This CDR3 contains 13 residues. Trimming shortened V by 5 bases and J by 3 bases, and 10 bases separated the two germline ends. Per the germline V gene, CDR1 is SEHNR and CDR2 is FQNEAQ (reference sequence). In nucleotides, the CDR3 is TGTGCCAGCAGCCCGAGGGAGGACTATGGCTACACCTTC. This codes for CASSPREDYGYTF.

The J gene is TRBJ2-1, the V gene TRBV5-1, with TRBD1 matching over 7 bases. Trimming took 5 bases from V and 8 from J; bases not matched to a gene: 13. Germline V gives CDR1 SGHRS, CDR2 YFSETQ. This CDR3 has 15 residues. Here the CDR3 DNA reads TGCGCCAGCAGATCAGGGGGAACTGTACTGGATGAGCAGTTCTTC. This translates into CASRSGGTVLDEQFF.

V gene TRBV14 combines with J gene TRBJ2-7; D not certain. From germline, CDR1 is SGHDN and CDR2 FVKESK. The CDR3 sequence is 15 residues long. Trimming removed 4 bases at V and 3 bases at J, with 16 bases between. CDR3 region: CASSPQSAANYEQYF. CDR3 nucleotides: TGTGCCAGCAGCCCCCAATCGGCGGCAAACTACGAGCAGTACTTC.

This clonotype showed up just a few times. This chain links TRBV6-1 with TRBJ2-7; possible D gene TRBD1, 5 bases. The V gene's germline CDR1 is MNHNS and CDR2 SASEGT. CDR3 length: 14 residues. V dropped 8 bases and J dropped 1 base, with 15 bases sitting between them. CDR3 nucleotide sequence: TGTGCCAGCGGGGCCCTCGGGCCATCCTACGAGCAGTACTTC. Protein: CASGALGPSYEQYF.

At least ten counts were recorded for this clonotype. This chain uses TRBV24-1 with TRBJ2-5; no definite D call. The germline CDR1 and CDR2 sequences are KGHDR and SFDVKD. The CDR3 is 11 amino acids. V was cut by 7 bases and J by 7 bases, with 9 bases left in between. CDR3 protein: CATSIGGTQYF. CDR3 nucleotides: TGTGCCACCAGCATTGGTGGGACCCAGTACTTC.

This clonotype was observed a handful of times. This chain joins TRBV27 and TRBJ2-7, with D perhaps TRBD1 (6 bases). Trimming removed 8 bases at V and 6 bases at J, with 26 bases between. CDR3 size: 16 residues. Germline V gene lookup returns CDR1 MNHEY and CDR2 SMNVEV (reference sequence). As DNA, the CDR3 is TGTGCCAGCGGGTCGACAAGGACAGACTTCCTAAGCGAGCAGTACTTC. Translating gives CASGSTRTDFLSEQYF.

J is TRBJ1-1 and V is TRBV10-3; 7 bases are shared with TRBD1. The CDR3 has 15 amino acids. The ends lost 6 bases at V and 3 bases at J; junction bases unmatched: 10. Germline CDR1 reads ENHRY; CDR2 reads SYGVKD. The CDR3 spells CAIRAGTVGDTEAFF. Here the CDR3 DNA reads TGTGCCATCAGAGCCGGGACAGTGGGGGACACTGAAGCTTTCTTT.

The chain carries TRBV29-1 and TRBJ2-1; TRBD2 matches 9 bases. The CDR3 runs to 12 residues. V trimming: 2 bases; J trimming: 9 bases; junction bases outside the gene matches: 2. The germline V gene encodes CDR1 SQVTM and CDR2 ANQGSEA. The CDR3 DNA follows: TGCAGCGTTGAATTAGCGGGAGTTGAGCAGTTCTTC. It translates to CSVELAGVEQFF.

The V call is TRBV7-9, the J call TRBJ2-7; D uncertain. The germline V gene has CDR1 SEHNR and CDR2 FQNEAQ (reference sequence). This CDR3 has 12 amino acids. Trimming left V 5 bases short and J 6 bases short, with 11 bases between. The CDR3 nucleotides read TGTGCCAGCAGCCCCTCGGGTGGCGAGCAGTACTTC. Its translation: CASSPSGGEQYF.

This chain links TRBV19 with TRBJ2-5; the match to TRBD2 covers 9 bases. J was trimmed by 2 bases and V by 5 bases; bases with no gene match: 6. The CDR3 totals 15 residues. Germline V gene data show CDR1 as LNHDA and CDR2 as SQIVND (reference sequence). DNA of the CDR3: TGTGCCAGTAGTGCCGGGACTAGCACTCAAGAGACCCAGTACTTC. Encoded protein: CASSAGTSTQETQYF.

In its sample, this clonotype was seen a few times. The chain is built from TRBV2 and TRBJ2-7; tentative D call: TRBD2 (5 bases). From germline, CDR1 is SNHLY and CDR2 FYNNEI. This CDR3 is 14 amino acids long. V shed 7 bases and J shed 4 bases, with 17 bases lying between them. The CDR3 protein is CASTEDGGWYEQYF. The CDR3 DNA sequence: TGTGCCAGCACCGAGGACGGAGGTTGGTACGAGCAGTACTTC.

The chain carries TRBV7-2 and TRBJ2-3; D possibly uses TRBD1 or TRBD2 (6 bases each). The V end lost 10 bases, the J end lost 0 bases, and 14 bases lay between the germline ends. CDR3 length: 14 amino acids. Per germline, CDR1 SGHTA and CDR2 FQGNSA. CDR3 protein: CATAGEASTDTQYF. The CDR3 DNA sequence: TGTGCCACCGCAGGGGAGGCTAGCACAGATACGCAGTATTTT.